This T cell receptor (beta chain) derives from a study of long-term antiretroviral therapy in people with HIV. Overall study findings and caveats: The data indicate that diversity increased after ART but remained below transplant donor controls.

To note about this clone: As yet, its antigen is unknown.

Per germline, CDR1 WNHNN and CDR2 SYGVQD (reference sequence). The V and J ends lost 6 bases and 13 bases respectively, with 19 bases between them. This CDR3 comprises 13 residues. The immunoSEQ assay was v3.0, run at survey level. Sequencing set out to capture about 40,000-50,000 T-cell genomes per sample. Assay: immunoSEQ multiplex PCR; the TCRdb copy retains only in-frame clones and omits some. The profile covers roughly 40,000 clones, with around 85% appearing a single time and 4.5% to 6% taken by the ten largest. The starting material was unsorted PBMCs, obtained 3.1 years after starting antiretroviral therapy. The sequence was collected from a woman between 45 and 60 years old with HIV. V gene TRBV10-1 combines with J gene TRBJ2-1; D unclear. In DNA form, the CDR3 reads TGCGCCAGCAGCCTCGTTCCCGCGTTAAGTCAGTTCTTC. It translates to CASSLVPALSQFF.